The T cell receptor (beta chain) under discussion was sequenced for a study of graft-versus-host responses after intestinal transplantation. Across the study: The study gave all recipients anti-thymocyte globulin induction, then tacrolimus and steroids for 2 to 3 years. Study-wide results and caveats: Recipient marrow held GvH clones, some first seen in ileum or blood.

As concerns this clone: Its antigen is as yet unknown.

Lymphocytes from graft epithelium and lamina propria were isolated. The CDR3 spans 15 residues. Germline assignment: CDR1 MNHEY and CDR2 SVGAGI. Trimming removed 4 bases from V and 2 bases from J; junction bases left unmatched: 8. Produced via immunoSEQ multiplex PCR; TCRdb's table is partial and in-frame only. The sample shows some 66,000 clones, under 90% of them seen only once. This material consisted of ileum tissue, taken 357 days after transplant. V and J are TRBV6-5 and TRBJ2-7, with 7 bases lining up with TRBD1. This TCR was sampled from a human patient who received an intestinal transplant, so some T cells may come from the graft donor. The CDR3 reads CASSLTGTVAYEQYF. CDR3 DNA sequence: TGTGCCAGCAGTTTAACCGGGACAGTTGCCTACGAGCAGTACTTC.